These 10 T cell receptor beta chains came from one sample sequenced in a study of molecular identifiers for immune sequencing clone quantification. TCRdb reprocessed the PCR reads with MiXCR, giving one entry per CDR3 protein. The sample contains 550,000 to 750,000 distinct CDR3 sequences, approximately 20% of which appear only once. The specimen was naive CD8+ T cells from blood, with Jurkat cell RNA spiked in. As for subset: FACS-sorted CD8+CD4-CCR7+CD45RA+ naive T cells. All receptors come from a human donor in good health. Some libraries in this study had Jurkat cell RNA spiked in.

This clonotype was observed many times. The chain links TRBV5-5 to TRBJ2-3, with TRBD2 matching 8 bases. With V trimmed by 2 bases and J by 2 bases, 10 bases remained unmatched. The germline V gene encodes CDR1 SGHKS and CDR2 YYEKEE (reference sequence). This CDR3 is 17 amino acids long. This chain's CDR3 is CASSFLFTSGDTDTQYF. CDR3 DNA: TGTGCCAGCAGCTTTCTTTTCACTAGCGGAGACACAGATACGCAGTATTTT.

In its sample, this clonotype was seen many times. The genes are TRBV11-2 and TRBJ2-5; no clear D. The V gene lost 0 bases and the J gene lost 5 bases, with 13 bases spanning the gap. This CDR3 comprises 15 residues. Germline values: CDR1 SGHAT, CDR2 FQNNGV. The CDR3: CASSLEVDLRETQYF. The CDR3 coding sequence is TGTGCCAGCAGCTTAGAAGTCGATCTACGGGAGACCCAGTACTTC.

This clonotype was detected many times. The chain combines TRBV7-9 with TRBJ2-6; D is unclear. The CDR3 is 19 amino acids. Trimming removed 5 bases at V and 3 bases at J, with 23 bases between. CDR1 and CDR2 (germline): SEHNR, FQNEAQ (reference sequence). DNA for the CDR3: TGTGCCAGCAGCCCGTCTTCCGACTCTTCGTACCTTGGGGCCAACGTCCTGACTTTC. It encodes CASSPSSDSSYLGANVLTF.

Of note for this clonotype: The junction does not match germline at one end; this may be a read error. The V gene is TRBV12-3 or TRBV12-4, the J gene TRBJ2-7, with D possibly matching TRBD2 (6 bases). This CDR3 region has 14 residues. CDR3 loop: CANSFSGGTHEQYF. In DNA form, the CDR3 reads TGTGCCAACAGTTTTTCCGGGGGAACCCACGAGCAGTACTTC.

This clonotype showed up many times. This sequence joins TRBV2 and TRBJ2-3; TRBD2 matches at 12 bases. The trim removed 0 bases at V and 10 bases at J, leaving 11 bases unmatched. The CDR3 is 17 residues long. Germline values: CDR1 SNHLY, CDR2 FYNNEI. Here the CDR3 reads CASSEALHGLAGYAQYF. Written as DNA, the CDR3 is TGTGCCAGCAGTGAAGCGCTTCACGGACTAGCGGGGTACGCGCAGTATTTT.

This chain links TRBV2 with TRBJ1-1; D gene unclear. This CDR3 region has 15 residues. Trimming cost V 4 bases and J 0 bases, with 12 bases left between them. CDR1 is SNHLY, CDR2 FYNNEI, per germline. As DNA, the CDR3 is TGTGCCAGCAGTGTAACAGAAGATATGAACACTGAAGCTTTCTTT. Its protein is CASSVTEDMNTEAFF.

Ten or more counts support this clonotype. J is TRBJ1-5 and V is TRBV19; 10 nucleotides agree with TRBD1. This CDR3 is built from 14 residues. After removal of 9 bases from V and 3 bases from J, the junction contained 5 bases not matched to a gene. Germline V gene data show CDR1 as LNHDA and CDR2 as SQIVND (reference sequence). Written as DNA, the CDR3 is TGTGCCAGCGGGGGACAGGGGATCAATCAGCCCCAGCATTTT. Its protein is CASGGQGINQPQHF.

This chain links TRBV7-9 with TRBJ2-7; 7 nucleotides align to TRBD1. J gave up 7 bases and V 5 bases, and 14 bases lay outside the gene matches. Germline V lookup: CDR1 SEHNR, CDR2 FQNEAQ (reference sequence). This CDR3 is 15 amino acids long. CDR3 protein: CASSTQTGYLREQYF. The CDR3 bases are TGTGCCAGCAGCACACAGACAGGGTATCTACGTGAGCAGTACTTC. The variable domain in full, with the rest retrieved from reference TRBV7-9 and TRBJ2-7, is DTGVSQNPRHKITKRGQNVTFRCDPISEHNRLYWYRQTLGQGPEFLTYFQNEAQLEKSRLLSDRFSAERPKGSFSTLEIQRTEQGDSAMYLCASSTQTGYLREQYFGPGTRLTVT.

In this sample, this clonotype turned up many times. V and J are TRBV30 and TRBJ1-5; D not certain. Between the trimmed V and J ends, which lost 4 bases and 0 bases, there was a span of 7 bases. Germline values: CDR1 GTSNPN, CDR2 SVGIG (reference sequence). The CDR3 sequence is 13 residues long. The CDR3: CAWNVDSNQPQHF. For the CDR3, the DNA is TGTGCCTGGAACGTTGATAGCAATCAGCCCCAGCATTTT.

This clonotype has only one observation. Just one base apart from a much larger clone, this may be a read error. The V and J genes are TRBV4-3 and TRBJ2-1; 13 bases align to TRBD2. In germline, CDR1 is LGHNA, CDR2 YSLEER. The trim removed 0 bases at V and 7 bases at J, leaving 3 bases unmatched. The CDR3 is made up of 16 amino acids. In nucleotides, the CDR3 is TGCGCCAGCAGCCAAGACAGACTAGCGGGAGGTAATGAGCAGTTCTTC. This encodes CASSQDRLAGGNEQFF.